This T cell receptor beta chain was recovered during a study of cytomegalovirus exposure and HLA in healthy donors. Study findings and constraints: CMV antigen specificity was confirmed in vitro for three CMV-associated chains. HLA-A and HLA-B allele assignments for most subjects were reportedly predicted accurately using TCR beta sequences. Several of the most significant clusters appeared, in a later analysis, to be linked to common viral pathogens.

It was with 60 Vbeta and 13 Jbeta primers that the PCR ran. Sequencing was performed with immunoSEQ multiplex PCR; in TCRdb, only in-frame clones are kept and a portion is missing. The sample holds 85,000 to 110,000 clones. V was cut by 5 bases and J by 6 bases, with 20 bases left in between. The CDR3 covers 16 residues. Looked up from germline, CDR1 is SGHTA and CDR2 is FQGNSA. About this clone: Antigen: not known.

The clonotype was recovered from a man aged 40-49 years in good health and CMV-seronegative. Sequencing was performed on PBMCs. V gene TRBV7-2 combines with J gene TRBJ1-5, with unresolved D. CDR3 coding DNA: TGTGCCAGCAGCCCCGTTTCGGGGTCTCGAAGTCAGCCCCAGCATTTT. It yields the protein CASSPVSGSRSQPQHF. Variable domain in full (rest from reference TRBV7-2 and TRBJ1-5): GAGVSQSPSNKVTEKGKDVELRCDPISGHTALYWYRQSLGQGLEFLIYFQGNSAPDKSGLPSDRFSAERTGGSVSTLTIQRTQQEDSAVYLCASSPVSGSRSQPQHFGDGTRLSIL.